This T cell receptor (beta chain) was identified in a study of human CD8 memory T cell subsets. Whole-study findings and limits: High diversity, at similar levels, marked stem-like memory and precursor exhausted T cells but not effector memory cells. Stem-like memory and precursor exhausted T cell repertoires barely overlapped.

UMI-labeled 5' RACE generated the TCR beta libraries. From its re-call of the 5' RACE reads, TCRdb lists each CDR3 protein once, without DNA. This listing includes roughly 17,000 distinct CDR3 sequences. Total CD8+ T cells underwent enrichment via negative magnetic separation. This clonotype is deemed medium-sized by its frequency. Antigen specificity is unknown. The CDR3 is 18 residues long. Germline V gene data show CDR1 as MDHEN and CDR2 as SYDVKM. The TCR originated in a human donor in good health. Specimen: CD8+ stem-like memory T cells (TSCM and TCM) sorted from PBMCs. As to subset: stem-like memory CD8 T cells (TSTEM), CCR7+ PD-1- TIGIT-. J is TRBJ2-1 and V is TRBV28; absent DNA, TCRdb's TRBD2 call cannot be checked. CDR3 protein: CASSLAFLTSGRRDEQFF. Based on the CDR3 plus reference TRBV28 and TRBJ2-1, the full variable domain is DVKVTQSSRYLVKRTGEKVFLECVQDMDHENMFWYRQDPGLGLRLIYFSYDVKMKEKGDIPEGYSVSREKKERFSLILESASTNQTSMYLCASSLAFLTSGRRDEQFFGPGTRLTVL.